This T cell receptor (beta chain) was identified during a study of beta chain features in type 1 diabetes. Study in general: Sorted cells numbering around 110,000,000 were examined across all samples. Study-wide results and limits: People with Type 1 diabetes carried modestly yet significantly shorter TCRB CDR3s in all four CD4+ subsets. Fewer junction insertions and more nucleotide deletions appeared in type 1 diabetes patients.

CD45RO/CCR7/CD25/CD127/CD95/CD27 separated CD4+ naive, central memory, regulatory and stem cell-like memory cells by sorting. J gave up 7 bases and V 2 bases, and 9 bases lay outside the gene matches. This CDR3 spans 15 amino acids. The germline V gene has CDR1 LNHDA and CDR2 SQIVND (reference sequence). Expressed TCRB transcripts were sequenced because the isolated RNA had all been reverse transcribed beforehand. Clones were read by immunoSEQ multiplex PCR, and TCRdb kept only the in-frame ones, dropping some. This table holds 140,000 or so clones, more than 9% found once. A remark on this clone: Its antigen is unknown.

The genes are TRBV19 and TRBJ1-2; 8 bases line up with TRBD1. This TCR came from a man aged 18 to 29 in good health. Source material: naive CD4+ T cells from blood. CDR3 nucleotide sequence: TGTGCCAGTAGTATACGGGACAGGTCTCGAACTGGCTACACCTTC. As protein: CASSIRDRSRTGYTF. Complete variable domain (other parts from reference TRBV19 and TRBJ1-2): DGGITQSPKYLFRKEGQNVTLSCEQNLNHDAMYWYRQDPGQGLRLIYYSQIVNDFQKGDIAEGYSVSREKKESFPLTVTSAQKNPTAFYLCASSIRDRSRTGYTFGSGTRLTVV.